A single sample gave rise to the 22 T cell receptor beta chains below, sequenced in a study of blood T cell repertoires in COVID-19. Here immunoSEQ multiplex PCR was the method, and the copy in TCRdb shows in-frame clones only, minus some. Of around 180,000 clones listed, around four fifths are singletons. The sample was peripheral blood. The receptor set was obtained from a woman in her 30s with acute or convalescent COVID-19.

CDR3 residues: CASSPRGGAAKNIQYF. In DNA form, the CDR3 reads TGTGCCAGCAGCCCGCGGGGAGGGGCAGCCAAAAACATTCAGTACTTC. V is TRBV5-4 and J is TRBJ2-4, with 7 positions matching TRBD2. The CDR3 loop spans 16 amino acids. The germline gives CDR1 SGHNT, CDR2 YYREEE (reference sequence). V lost 4 bases to trimming and J lost 0 bases; unmatched junction nucleotides: 7.

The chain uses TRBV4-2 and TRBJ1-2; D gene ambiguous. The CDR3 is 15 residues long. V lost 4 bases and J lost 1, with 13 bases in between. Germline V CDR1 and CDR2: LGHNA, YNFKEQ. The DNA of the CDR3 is TGTGCCAGCAGCCCTTCGGAGTCGGTTAACTATGGCTACACCTTC. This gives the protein CASSPSESVNYGYTF.

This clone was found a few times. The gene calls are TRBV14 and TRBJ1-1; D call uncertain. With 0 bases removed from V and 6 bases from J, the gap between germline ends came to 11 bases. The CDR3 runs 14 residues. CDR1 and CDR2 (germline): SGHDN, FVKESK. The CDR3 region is CASSQEFGRAEAFF. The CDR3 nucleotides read TGTGCCAGCAGCCAAGAATTTGGTCGGGCTGAAGCTTTCTTT.

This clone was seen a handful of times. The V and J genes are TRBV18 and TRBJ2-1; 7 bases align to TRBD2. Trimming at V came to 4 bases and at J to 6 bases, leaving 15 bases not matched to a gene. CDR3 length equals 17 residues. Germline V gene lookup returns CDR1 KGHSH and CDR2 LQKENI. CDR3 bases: TGTGCCAGCTCACAAAGCGGGGCTAACTCAAGGGTCAATGAGCAGTTCTTC. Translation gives CASSQSGANSRVNEQFF. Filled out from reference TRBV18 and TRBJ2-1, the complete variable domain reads NAGVMQNPRHLVRRRGQEARLRCSPMKGHSHVYWYRQLPEEGLKFMVYLQKENIIDESGMPKERFSAEFPKEGPSILRIQQVVRGDSAAYFCASSQSGANSRVNEQFFGPGTRLTVL.

The CDR3 spells CASSFHYTGELFF. In DNA form, the CDR3 reads TGTGCCAGCAGTTTTCATTACACCGGGGAGCTGTTTTTT. The chain combines TRBV6-2 or TRBV6-3 with TRBJ2-2; D remains unclear. Between the trimmed V and J ends, which lost 4 bases and 3 bases, there was a span of 6 bases. The germline CDR1 and CDR2 sequences are MNHEY and SVGEGT. This CDR3 comprises 13 residues.

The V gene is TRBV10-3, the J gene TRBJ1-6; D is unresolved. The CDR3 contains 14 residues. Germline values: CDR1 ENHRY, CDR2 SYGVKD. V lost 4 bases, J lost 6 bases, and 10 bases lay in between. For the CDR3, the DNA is TGTGCCATCAGTGCAGGTAGTTCTAATTCACCCCTCCACTTT. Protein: CAISAGSSNSPLHF.

CDR3 sequence (DNA): TGTGCCAGCAGTAGGGGGCTCTTGGCCGAAGCTTTCTTT. This gives the protein CASSRGLLAEAFF. The chain links TRBV7-9 to TRBJ1-1; 7 nucleotides line up with TRBD1. Trimming at V came to 6 bases and at J to 8 bases, leaving 9 bases not matched to a gene. The CDR3 totals 13 residues. CDR1 and CDR2 (germline): SEHNR, FQNEAQ (reference sequence).

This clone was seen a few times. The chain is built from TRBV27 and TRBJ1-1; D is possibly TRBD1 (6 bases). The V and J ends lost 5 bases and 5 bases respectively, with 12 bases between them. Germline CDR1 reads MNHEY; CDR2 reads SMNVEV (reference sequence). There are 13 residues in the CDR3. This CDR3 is CASSQQGRTEAFF. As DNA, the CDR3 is TGTGCCAGCAGTCAACAGGGTCGGACTGAAGCTTTCTTT.

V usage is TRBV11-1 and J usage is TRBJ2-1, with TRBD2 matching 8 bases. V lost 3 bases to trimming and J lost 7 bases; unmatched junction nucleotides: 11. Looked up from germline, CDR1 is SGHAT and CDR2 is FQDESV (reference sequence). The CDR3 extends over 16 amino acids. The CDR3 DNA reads TGTGCCAGCAGCTTCCCAGGAGCGGGAGATTTGAATGAGCAGTTCTTC. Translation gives CASSFPGAGDLNEQFF.

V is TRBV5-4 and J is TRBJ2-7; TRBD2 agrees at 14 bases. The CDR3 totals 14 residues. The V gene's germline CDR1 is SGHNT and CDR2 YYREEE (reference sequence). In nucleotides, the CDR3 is TGTGCCAGCAGCCCGGGACTAGCGGGAGTAGGGTTTCAGGTC. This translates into CASSPGLAGVGFQV.

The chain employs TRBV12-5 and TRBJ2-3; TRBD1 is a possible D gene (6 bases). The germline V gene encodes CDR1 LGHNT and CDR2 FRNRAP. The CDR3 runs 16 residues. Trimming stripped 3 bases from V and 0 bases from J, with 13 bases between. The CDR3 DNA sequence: TGTGCTAGTGGTTTCCCGGACAGAACTAGCACAGATACGCAGTATTTT. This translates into CASGFPDRTSTDTQYF.

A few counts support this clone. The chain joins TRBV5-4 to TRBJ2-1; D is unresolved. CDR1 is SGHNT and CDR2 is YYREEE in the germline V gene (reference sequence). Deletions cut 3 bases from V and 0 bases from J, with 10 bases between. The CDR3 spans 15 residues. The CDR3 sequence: CASSSDLSSYNEQFF. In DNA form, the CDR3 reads TGTGCCAGCAGCTCAGACTTAAGCTCCTACAATGAGCAGTTCTTC.

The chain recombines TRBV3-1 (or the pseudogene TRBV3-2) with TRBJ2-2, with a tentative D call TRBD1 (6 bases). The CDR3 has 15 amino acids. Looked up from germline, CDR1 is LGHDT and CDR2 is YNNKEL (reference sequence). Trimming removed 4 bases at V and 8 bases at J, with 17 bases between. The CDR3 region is CASSLQGGGFGELFF. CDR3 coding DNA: TGTGCCAGCAGCCTACAGGGCGGAGGTTTTGGGGAGCTGTTTTTT.

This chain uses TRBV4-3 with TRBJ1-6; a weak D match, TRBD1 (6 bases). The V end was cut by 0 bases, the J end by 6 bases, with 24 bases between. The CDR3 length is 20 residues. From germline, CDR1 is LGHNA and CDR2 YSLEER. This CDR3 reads CASSQDPPGNTGLGNSPLHF. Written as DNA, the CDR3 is TGCGCCAGCAGCCAAGATCCCCCCGGAAATACAGGGCTCGGTAATTCACCCCTCCACTTT.

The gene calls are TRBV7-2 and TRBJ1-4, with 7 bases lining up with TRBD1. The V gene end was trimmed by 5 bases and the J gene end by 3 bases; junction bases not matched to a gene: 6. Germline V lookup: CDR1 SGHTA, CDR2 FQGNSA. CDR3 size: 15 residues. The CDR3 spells CASSLNRGPNEKLFF. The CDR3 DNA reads TGTGCCAGCAGCCTGAACAGGGGCCCTAATGAAAAACTGTTTTTT. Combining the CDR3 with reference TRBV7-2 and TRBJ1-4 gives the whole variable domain GAGVSQSPSNKVTEKGKDVELRCDPISGHTALYWYRQSLGQGLEFLIYFQGNSAPDKSGLPSDRFSAERTGGSVSTLTIQRTQQEDSAVYLCASSLNRGPNEKLFFGSGTQLSVL.

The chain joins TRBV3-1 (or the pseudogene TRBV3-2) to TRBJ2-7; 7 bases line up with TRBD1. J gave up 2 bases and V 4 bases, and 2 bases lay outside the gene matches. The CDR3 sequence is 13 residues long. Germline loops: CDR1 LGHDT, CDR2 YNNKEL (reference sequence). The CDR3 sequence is CASSRTGTYEQYF. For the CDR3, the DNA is TGTGCCAGCAGCCGGACAGGTACCTACGAGCAGTACTTC.

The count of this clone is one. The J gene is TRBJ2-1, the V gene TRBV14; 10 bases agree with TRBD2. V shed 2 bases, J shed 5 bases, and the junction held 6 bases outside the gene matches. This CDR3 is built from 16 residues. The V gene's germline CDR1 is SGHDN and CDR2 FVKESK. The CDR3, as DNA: TGTGCCAGCAGCCAATTCACTAGCGGGACGGACAATGAGCAGTTCTTC. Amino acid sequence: CASSQFTSGTDNEQFF.

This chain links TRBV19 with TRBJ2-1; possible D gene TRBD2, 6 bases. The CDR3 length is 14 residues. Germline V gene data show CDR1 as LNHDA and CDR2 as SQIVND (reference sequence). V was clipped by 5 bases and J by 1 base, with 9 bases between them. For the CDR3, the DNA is TGTGCCAGTAGTTCCGGGACTTCCTACAATGAGCAGTTCTTC. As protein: CASSSGTSYNEQFF.

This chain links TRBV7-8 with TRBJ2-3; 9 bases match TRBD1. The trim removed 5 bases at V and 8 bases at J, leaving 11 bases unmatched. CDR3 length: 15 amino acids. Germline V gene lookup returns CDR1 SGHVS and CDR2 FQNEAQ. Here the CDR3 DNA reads TGTGCCAGCAGCGAATGGGACAGGGTAGGTCGTACGCAGTATTTT. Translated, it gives CASSEWDRVGRTQYF. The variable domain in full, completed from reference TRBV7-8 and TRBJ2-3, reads GAGVSQSPRYKVAKRGQDVALRCDPISGHVSLFWYQQALGQGPEFLTYFQNEAQLDKSGLPSDRFFAERPEGSVSTLKIQRTQQEDSAVYLCASSEWDRVGRTQYFGPGTRLTVL.

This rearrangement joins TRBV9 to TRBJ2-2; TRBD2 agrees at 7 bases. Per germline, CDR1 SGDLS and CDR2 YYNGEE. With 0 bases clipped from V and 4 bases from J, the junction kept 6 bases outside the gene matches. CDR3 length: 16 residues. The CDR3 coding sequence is TGTGCCAGCAGCGTAGGAGGCGGGGGTGGCACCGGGGAGCTGTTTTTT. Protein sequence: CASSVGGGGGTGELFF.

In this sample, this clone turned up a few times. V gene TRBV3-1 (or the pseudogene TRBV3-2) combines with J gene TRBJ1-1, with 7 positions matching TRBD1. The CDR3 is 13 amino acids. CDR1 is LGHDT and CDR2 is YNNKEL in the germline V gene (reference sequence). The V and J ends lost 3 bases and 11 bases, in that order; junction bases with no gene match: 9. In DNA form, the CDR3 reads TGTGCCAGCAGCCATGAAGACAGGGCAGGTGCTTTCTTT. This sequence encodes CASSHEDRAGAFF.

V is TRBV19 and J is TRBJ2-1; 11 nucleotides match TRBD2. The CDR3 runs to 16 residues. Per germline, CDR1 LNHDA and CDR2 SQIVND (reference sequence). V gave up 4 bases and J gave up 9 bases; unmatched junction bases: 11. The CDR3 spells CASSTKPLTSGVEQFF. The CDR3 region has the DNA TGTGCCAGTAGTACGAAACCCCTGACTAGCGGGGTTGAGCAGTTCTTC.